Each of the 20 T cell receptor beta chains below was sequenced from the same sample in a study of vaccination and CD4 T cells after COVID-19. Regarding treatment: roughly 11-day PBMC culture with coronavirus spike peptide pools or control peptides (ViraFEST assay). An Oncomine TCR Beta short-read assay was used to sequence the DNA from cultured CD4+ T cells. TCRdb re-called the PCR reads with MiXCR, one entry per CDR3 protein. The table has over 8,500 distinct CDR3 sequences, roughly 44% seen once. For these TCRs, the target antigens are not known. The sample taken for sequencing was CD4+ T cells from blood, cultured in vitro. Receptors were obtained from a human donor who had recovered from COVID-19.

V gene TRBV5-1 combines with J gene TRBJ2-1; 8 bases are a match to TRBD2. The CDR3 contains 16 residues. CDR1 is SGHRS and CDR2 is YFSETQ in the germline V gene. V was clipped by 3 bases and J by 3 bases; unmatched bases: 8. The CDR3 bases are TGCGCCAGCAGCTGGGGTCGGGAGGGTGGCTACAATGAGCAGTTCTTC. The encoded protein is CASSWGREGGYNEQFF.

This chain links TRBV4-1 with TRBJ2-6; D is possibly TRBD2 (7 bases). The germline V and J ends were trimmed by 3 bases and 0 bases, with 18 bases remaining between them. There are 19 residues in the CDR3. Per the germline V gene, CDR1 is MGHRA and CDR2 is YSYEKL. The CDR3 region has the DNA TGCGCCAGCAGCCAGTTGAGCGGCGGGGGCCCCTCTGGGGCCAACGTCCTGACTTTC. Protein product: CASSQLSGGGPSGANVLTF.

The chain joins TRBV2 to TRBJ1-4; TRBD1 matches 9 bases. CDR3 length equals 14 residues. CDR1 is SNHLY and CDR2 is FYNNEI in the germline V gene. V was pared by 7 bases and J by 5 bases, with 5 bases of the junction left unmatched. CDR3 sequence: CASTPGTGNEKLFF. The CDR3 nucleotides read TGTGCCAGCACTCCCGGGACAGGGAATGAAAAACTGTTTTTT.

This chain links TRBV6-1 with TRBJ1-1; D is perhaps TRBD1 (6 bases). Germline values: CDR1 MNHNS, CDR2 SASEGT. The CDR3 has 13 amino acids. V was cut by 11 bases and J by 5 bases, with 18 bases left in between. CDR3 loop: CAGSQGLVTEAFF. Here the CDR3 DNA reads TGTGCCGGTTCACAGGGCCTGGTTACTGAAGCTTTCTTT.

The chain carries TRBV2 and TRBJ1-4, with D possibly TRBD1 on 6 matching bases. The CDR3 consists of 16 residues. V was pared by 6 bases and J by 7 bases, with 21 bases between. Germline CDR1 is SNHLY and CDR2 is FYNNEI. CDR3 nucleotides: TGTGCCAGCAGCGGAGAGGCGTCGGGGGCGGGTGAAAAACTGTTTTTT. Translating it yields CASSGEASGAGEKLFF.

This chain joins TRBV2 and TRBJ2-3; D is perhaps TRBD1 (6 bases). The CDR3 has 13 amino acids. The germline V gene has CDR1 SNHLY and CDR2 FYNNEI. Trimming removed 7 bases at V and 2 bases at J, with 10 bases between. CDR3: CASNRDNTDTQYF. The CDR3 nucleotides are TGTGCCAGCAATAGGGACAACACAGATACGCAGTATTTT.

In this sample, this clonotype turned up a few times. The chain is built from TRBV27 and TRBJ1-1; perhaps TRBD1 as D (6 bases). CDR3 size: 15 residues. V lost 5 bases, J lost 6 bases, and 19 bases lay in between. Looked up from germline, CDR1 is MNHEY and CDR2 is SMNVEV (reference sequence). The CDR3 coding sequence is TGTGCCAGCAGTCCAACAGGGCTGGGTGGGGCTGAAGCTTTCTTT. Amino acids: CASSPTGLGGAEAFF.

V is TRBV6-2 or TRBV6-3 and J is TRBJ2-7, with D possibly being TRBD1 or TRBD2 (5 bases each). V lost 9 bases and J 2 bases, leaving 11 bases between the germline ends. CDR1 and CDR2 (germline): MNHEY, SVGEGT. This CDR3 has 12 amino acids. CDR3 loop: CASRDEPYEQYF. For the CDR3, the DNA is TGTGCCAGTCGGGACGAACCCTACGAGCAGTACTTC.

The chain has TRBV6-5 and TRBJ1-2; no clear D gene. V dropped 2 bases and J dropped 4 bases, with 8 bases sitting between them. CDR1 and CDR2 (germline): MNHEY, SVGAGI. This CDR3 has 13 amino acids. In DNA, the CDR3 is TGTGCCAGCAGTTACGACCGAAGCTATGGCTACACCTTC. Amino acid sequence: CASSYDRSYGYTF.

The chain carries TRBV27 and TRBJ1-2; 11 bases are a match to TRBD1. Germline CDR1 and CDR2: MNHEY and SMNVEV (reference sequence). The CDR3 loop spans 15 amino acids. J gave up 2 bases and V 3 bases, and 2 bases lay outside the gene matches. For the CDR3, the DNA is TGTGCCAGCAGTTTTGGGACAGGGGGAAACTATGGCTACACCTTC. It specifies CASSFGTGGNYGYTF.

This clonotype was found a few times. The rearrangement uses TRBV27 and TRBJ1-2; the D gene is possibly TRBD1 (6 bases). CDR3 size: 15 residues. V lost 7 bases, J lost 1 base, and 16 bases lay in between. Germline V gene sequence: CDR1 MNHEY, CDR2 SMNVEV (reference sequence). The CDR3 is CASKGGPNNNYGYTF. CDR3 nucleotides: TGTGCCAGCAAGGGGGGGCCGAACAATAACTATGGCTACACCTTC.

This rearrangement joins TRBV12-3 or TRBV12-4 to TRBJ1-2, with D possibly being TRBD1 (5 bases). The V and J ends lost 0 bases and 8 bases respectively, with 16 bases between them. There are 15 residues in the CDR3. The DNA for the CDR3 is TGTGCCAGCAGTTTAGCGGGACGGGGACCGGGGGGCTACACCTTC. Its protein product is CASSLAGRGPGGYTF.

This clonotype was counted a few times. The chain uses TRBV21-1 and TRBJ1-3; the D call in the table, TRBD1, was not verified against the DNA. TRBV21-1 has pseudogene status. CDR3 length: 14 residues. The CDR3 DNA sequence: TGTGCCCTAAAGGCGGGGGCCCGTGGAAACACCATATATTTT. Translation: CALKAGARGNTIYF.

This chain links TRBV27 with TRBJ2-7, with D maybe TRBD2 (5 bases). CDR1 MNHEY and CDR2 SMNVEV come from the germline V gene (reference sequence). The CDR3 sequence is 17 residues long. Trimming stripped 8 bases from V and 1 base from J, with 24 bases between. The CDR3 loop is CASGLRSSYSSSYEQYF. CDR3 sequence (DNA): TGTGCCAGCGGACTCCGTTCGTCTTACAGTTCTTCCTACGAGCAGTACTTC.

For this clonotype: The junction departs from germline at one end; a sequencing error may be responsible. The chain joins TRBV12-3 or TRBV12-4 to TRBJ1-1; a weak D match, TRBD1 (5 bases). CDR3 length equals 13 residues. The chain's CDR3 is CASILTGNTEAFF. The CDR3 region has the DNA TGTGCCAGCATTTTAACAGGGAACACTGAAGCTTTCTTT.

V usage is TRBV2 and J usage is TRBJ2-1; TRBD2 might be the D (6 bases). V was shortened by 8 bases and J by 5 bases, with 13 bases between the two germline ends. This CDR3 has 13 amino acids. In germline, CDR1 is SNHLY, CDR2 FYNNEI. The CDR3 DNA follows: TGTGCCAGCCGGGGACTTAACCACAATGAGCAGTTCTTC. Translated: CASRGLNHNEQFF.

This chain uses TRBV5-4 with TRBJ2-2; 13 positions agree with TRBD2. The CDR3 runs 18 residues. J lost 0 bases, V lost 4 bases, and 6 bases had no gene match. Germline V gene data show CDR1 as SGHNT and CDR2 as YYREEE (reference sequence). Written as DNA, the CDR3 is TGTGCCAGCAGCCCCGGACTAGCGGGGGCCGCGAACACCGGGGAGCTGTTTTTT. Protein product: CASSPGLAGAANTGELFF.

This clonotype was counted a few times. The chain employs TRBV6-5 and TRBJ1-6, with D perhaps matching TRBD1 (5 bases). Per the germline V gene, CDR1 is MNHEY and CDR2 is SVGAGI. V lost 4 bases and J 10 bases, leaving 11 bases between the germline ends. This CDR3 comprises 13 residues. CDR3 amino acids: CASSSGPESPLHF. CDR3 in DNA: TGTGCCAGCAGTTCGGGACCTGAATCACCCCTCCACTTT.

V is TRBV9 and J is TRBJ1-1; D is possibly TRBD1 (5 bases). Germline V lookup: CDR1 SGDLS, CDR2 YYNGEE. Trimming removed 4 bases from V and 1 base from J, with 11 bases in between. This CDR3 region has 14 residues. CDR3 nucleotide sequence: TGTGCCAGCAGCCCCGAGGGGCAGAACACTGAAGCTTTCTTT. It translates to CASSPEGQNTEAFF.

The chain has TRBV19 and TRBJ2-1, with 9 bases fitting TRBD2. This CDR3 spans 15 amino acids. The germline V gene encodes CDR1 LNHDA and CDR2 SQIVND (reference sequence). V gave up 5 bases and J gave up 3 bases; unmatched junction bases: 5. CDR3 residues: CASSPIAGVYNEQFF. For the CDR3, the DNA is TGTGCCAGTAGTCCTATAGCGGGGGTCTACAATGAGCAGTTCTTC.